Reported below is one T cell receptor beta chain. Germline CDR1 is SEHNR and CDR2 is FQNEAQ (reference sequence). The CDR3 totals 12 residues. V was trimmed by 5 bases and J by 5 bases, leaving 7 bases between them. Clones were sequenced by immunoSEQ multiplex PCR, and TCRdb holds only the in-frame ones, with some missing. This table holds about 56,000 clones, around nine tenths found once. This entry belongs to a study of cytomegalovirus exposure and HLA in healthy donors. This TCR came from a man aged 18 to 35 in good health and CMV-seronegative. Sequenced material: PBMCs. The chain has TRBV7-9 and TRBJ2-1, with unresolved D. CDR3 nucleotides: TGTGCCAGCAGCCCCCGTGACAATGAGCAGTTCTTC. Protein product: CASSPRDNEQFF.